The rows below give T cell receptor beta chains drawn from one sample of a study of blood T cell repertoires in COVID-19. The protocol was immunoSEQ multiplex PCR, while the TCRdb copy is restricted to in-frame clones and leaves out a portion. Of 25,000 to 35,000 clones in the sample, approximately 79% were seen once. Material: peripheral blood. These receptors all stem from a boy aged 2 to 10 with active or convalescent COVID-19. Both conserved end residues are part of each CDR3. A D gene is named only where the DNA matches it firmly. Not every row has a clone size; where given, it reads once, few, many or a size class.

CDR3: CASSRGQHSNQPQHF; DNA: TGTGCCAGCAGTCGTGGACAGCATAGCAATCAGCCCCAGCATTTT; J: TRBJ1-5; V: TRBV6-6; size: -; D: -
CDR3: CASSEPRGTPQFF; DNA: TGTGCCAGCAGTGAACCCCGGGGGACCCCACAGTTCTTC; J: TRBJ2-1; V: TRBV6-1; size: -; D: -
CDR3: CASKSGEKGGELFF; DNA: TGTGCCAGCAAGTCAGGGGAGAAGGGCGGGGAGCTGTTTTTT; J: TRBJ2-2; V: TRBV2; size: few; D: -
CDR3: CASSSGQRYQETQYF; DNA: TGTGCCAGCAGCTCGGGACAGAGGTACCAAGAGACCCAGTACTTC; J: TRBJ2-5; V: TRBV11-2; size: -; D: TRBD1
CDR3: CASSLHRTGRGNTEAFF; DNA: TGCGCCAGCAGCTTGCACCGGACAGGGAGAGGGAACACTGAAGCTTTCTTT; J: TRBJ1-1; V: TRBV5-1; size: -; D: TRBD1
CDR3: CAIRIRDRVGNEQFF; DNA: TGTGCCATCCGAATCCGGGACAGGGTCGGGAATGAGCAGTTCTTC; J: TRBJ2-1; V: TRBV2; size: large; D: TRBD1
CDR3: CASRNDRGAVSKAFF; DNA: TGTGCCAGCAGAAACGACAGGGGAGCTGTCTCTAAGGCTTTCTTT; J: TRBJ1-1; V: TRBV28; size: -; D: TRBD1
CDR3: CASSPLEESNEQFF; DNA: TGTGCCAGCAGTCCTTTAGAGGAGAGCAATGAGCAGTTCTTC; J: TRBJ2-1; V: TRBV7-6; size: many; D: -
CDR3: CASSFGQGKGYGYTF; DNA: TGTGCCAGCAGTTTTGGACAGGGTAAGGGCTATGGCTACACCTTC; J: TRBJ1-2; V: TRBV28; size: -; D: TRBD1
CDR3: CASFGWVNTEAFF; DNA: TGTGCCAGCTTCGGGTGGGTGAACACTGAAGCTTTCTTT; J: TRBJ1-1; V: TRBV12-3/TRBV12-4; size: medium-sized; D: -
CDR3: CASSNGGWEGGGYTF; DNA: TGTGCCAGCAGTAACGGTGGCTGGGAAGGGGGTGGCTACACCTTC; J: TRBJ1-2; V: TRBV21-1; size: -; D: -
CDR3: CATSRATSGWGDTQYF; DNA: TGTGCCACCAGCAGGGCAACTAGCGGGTGGGGAGATACGCAGTATTTT; J: TRBJ2-3; V: TRBV15; size: -; D: TRBD2
CDR3: CASSLAREETQYF; DNA: TGTGCCAGCAGCTTGGCCAGGGAAGAGACCCAGTACTTC; J: TRBJ2-5; V: TRBV5-4; size: -; D: -
CDR3: CASSRFTYEQYF; DNA: TGTGCCAGCAGCCGTTTTACCTACGAGCAGTACTTC; J: TRBJ2-7; V: TRBV7-9; size: many; D: -
CDR3: CASSWGQGQPQHF; DNA: TGTGCCAGCAGTTGGGGACAGGGGCAGCCCCAGCATTTT; J: TRBJ1-5; V: TRBV27; size: -; D: TRBD1
CDR3: CASSLKKTSGSFYEQYF; DNA: TGCGCCAGCAGCCTAAAAAAGACTAGCGGGAGTTTCTACGAGCAGTACTTC; J: TRBJ2-7; V: TRBV4-1; size: few; D: TRBD2
CDR3: CASSQWTSGDNEQFF; DNA: TGTGCCAGCAGCCAGTGGACTAGCGGGGACAATGAGCAGTTCTTC; J: TRBJ2-1; V: TRBV7-3; size: -; D: TRBD2
CDR3: CASSDGSRDTIYF; DNA: TGTGCCAGCAGCGACGGGTCCCGAGACACCATATATTTT; J: TRBJ1-3; V: TRBV7-9; size: -; D: -
CDR3: CASSVNHLSGSTEAFF; DNA: TGTGCCAGCAGCGTCAACCATCTGTCGGGGAGTACTGAAGCTTTCTTT; J: TRBJ1-1; V: TRBV7-8; size: few; D: -
CDR3: CASSLVSSVFSYNEQFF; DNA: TGTGCCAGCAGCTTAGTGTCTAGTGTTTTCTCCTACAATGAGCAGTTCTTC; J: TRBJ2-1; V: TRBV11-2; size: -; D: -
CDR3: CRAPSDTQYF; DNA: TGCAGGGCCCCGTCAGATACGCAGTATTTT; J: TRBJ2-3; V: TRBV20-1; size: -; D: -
CDR3: CASSYSGGYNEQFF; DNA: TGTGCCAGTTCGTATAGCGGGGGTTACAATGAGCAGTTCTTC; J: TRBJ2-1; V: TRBV19; size: -; D: TRBD2
CDR3: CASMGLSSGANVLTF; DNA: TGTGCCAGCATGGGACTGAGCTCTGGGGCCAACGTCCTGACTTTC; J: TRBJ2-6; V: TRBV27; size: -; D: -
CDR3: CSASLTSGHEQFF; DNA: TGCAGTGCTAGTTTGACTAGCGGCCATGAGCAGTTCTTC; J: TRBJ2-1; V: TRBV20-1; size: -; D: TRBD2
CDR3: CASNRQGTGNTIYF; DNA: TGTGCCAGCAACCGACAGGGCACTGGAAACACCATATATTTT; J: TRBJ1-3; V: TRBV3-1/TRBV3-2; size: -; D: TRBD1
CDR3: CAIRGLYNSPLHF; DNA: TGTGCCATAAGGGGCTTGTATAATTCACCCCTCCACTTT; J: TRBJ1-6; V: TRBV28; size: few; D: -
CDR3: CASSLRTSGTYEQYF; DNA: TGTGCCAGCAGCTTAAGGACTAGCGGGACTTACGAGCAGTACTTC; J: TRBJ2-7; V: TRBV7-2; size: -; D: TRBD2
CDR3: CASSFQMTGLKNTIYF; DNA: TGTGCCAGCAGTTTCCAGATGACAGGTCTGAAAAACACCATATATTTT; J: TRBJ1-3; V: TRBV28; size: -; D: -
CDR3: CASSQDRGPQETQYF; DNA: TGCGCCAGCAGCCAAGACCGCGGTCCACAAGAGACCCAGTACTTC; J: TRBJ2-5; V: TRBV4-3; size: -; D: -
CDR3: CASSLEGGSSYEQYF; DNA: TGCGCCAGCAGCTTGGAGGGGGGGAGCTCCTACGAGCAGTACTTC; J: TRBJ2-7; V: TRBV5-1; size: -; D: -
CDR3: CASSLQGARGQPQHF; DNA: TGTGCCAGCAGTCTGCAGGGGGCGCGCGGTCAGCCCCAGCATTTT; J: TRBJ1-5; V: TRBV27; size: -; D: TRBD1